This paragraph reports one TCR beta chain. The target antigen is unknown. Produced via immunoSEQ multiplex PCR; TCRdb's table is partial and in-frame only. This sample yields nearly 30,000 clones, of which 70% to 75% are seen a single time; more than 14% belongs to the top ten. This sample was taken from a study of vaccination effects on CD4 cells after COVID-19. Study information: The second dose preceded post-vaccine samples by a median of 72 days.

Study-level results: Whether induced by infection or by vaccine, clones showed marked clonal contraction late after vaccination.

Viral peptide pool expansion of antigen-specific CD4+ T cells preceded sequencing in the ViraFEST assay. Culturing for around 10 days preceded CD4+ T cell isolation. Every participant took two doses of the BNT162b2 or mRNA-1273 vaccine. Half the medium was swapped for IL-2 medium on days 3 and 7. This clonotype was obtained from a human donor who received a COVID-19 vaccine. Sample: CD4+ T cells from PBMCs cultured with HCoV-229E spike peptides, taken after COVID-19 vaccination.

The CDR3 bases are TGTGCCAGTAGTATAGAGTTAAGGGCAGCTTTCTTT. Translating gives CASSIELRAAFF. The chain employs TRBV19 and TRBJ1-1; D not resolved. The V gene's germline CDR1 is LNHDA and CDR2 SQIVND (reference sequence). The CDR3 spans 12 residues. Trimming stripped 0 bases from V and 10 bases from J, with 9 bases between.